These T cell receptor beta chains were read from a single sample in a study of CD8+ T cells in alopecia areata. TCRdb keeps only in-frame clones here, not all; method: immunoSEQ multiplex PCR. This table holds 200,000 to 250,000 clones, more than 45% found once. Specimen: CD4+ T cells sorted from blood, collected at week 0. These receptors came from a human donor with alopecia areata. The CDR3 runs from the conserved cysteine through the conserved F or W. Each record gives: V gene, CDR3 protein.

v_call: TRBV30
cdr3_aa: CAWRGQGLNNSPLHF

v_call: TRBV11-2
cdr3_aa: CASSIDMRGRAFF

v_call: TRBV4-2
cdr3_aa: CASSHPSSTGELFF

v_call: TRBV5-4
cdr3_aa: CASSPLFGAAGYGYTF

v_call: TRBV9
cdr3_aa: CASSVSSAGWTEAFF

v_call: TRBV30
cdr3_aa: CAWRRGDQPQHF

v_call: TRBV7-9
cdr3_aa: CASSRLMATQYF

v_call: TRBV27
cdr3_aa: CASSTTTGGINEQYF

v_call: TRBV27
cdr3_aa: CASSSRSTGEHEQYF

v_call: TRBV5-4
cdr3_aa: CASRTMGSRVRYEQYF

v_call: TRBV5-1
cdr3_aa: CASSLVAGYEETQYF

v_call: TRBV30
cdr3_aa: CAWRTGLAGVYEQYF

v_call: TRBV19
cdr3_aa: CASLDRADTQYF

v_call: TRBV18
cdr3_aa: CASSVEVSYNEQFF

v_call: TRBV9
cdr3_aa: CASSVLGDPYSNQPQHF

v_call: TRBV19
cdr3_aa: CASSPSGAHSTDTQYF

v_call: TRBV5-1
cdr3_aa: CASSLDGGRRNSPLHF

v_call: TRBV30
cdr3_aa: CASRIMNTEAFF

v_call: TRBV13
cdr3_aa: CASSPWGNSPLHF

v_call: TRBV7-2
cdr3_aa: CASSLQGNTKADTQYF

v_call: TRBV18
cdr3_aa: CASSPVGHLIAGYTF

v_call: TRBV27
cdr3_aa: CASSLGWDSRNSPLHF

v_call: TRBV5-1
cdr3_aa: CASSLVAGGTETQYF

v_call: TRBV7-9
cdr3_aa: CASSLYASGTNEQFF

v_call: TRBV15
cdr3_aa: CATSRDVGQYEQYF

v_call: TRBV19
cdr3_aa: CASSPPSFHQPQHF

v_call: TRBV27
cdr3_aa: CASSRDRQETQYF

v_call: TRBV6-5
cdr3_aa: CASRGNTEAFF

v_call: TRBV5-1
cdr3_aa: CASSLSGRNTGELFF

v_call: TRBV11-3
cdr3_aa: CASSLEPGDNEQFF

v_call: TRBV5-6
cdr3_aa: CASSFRWGQGSDYGYTF

v_call: TRBV7-2
cdr3_aa: CASSPTGIAYEQYF